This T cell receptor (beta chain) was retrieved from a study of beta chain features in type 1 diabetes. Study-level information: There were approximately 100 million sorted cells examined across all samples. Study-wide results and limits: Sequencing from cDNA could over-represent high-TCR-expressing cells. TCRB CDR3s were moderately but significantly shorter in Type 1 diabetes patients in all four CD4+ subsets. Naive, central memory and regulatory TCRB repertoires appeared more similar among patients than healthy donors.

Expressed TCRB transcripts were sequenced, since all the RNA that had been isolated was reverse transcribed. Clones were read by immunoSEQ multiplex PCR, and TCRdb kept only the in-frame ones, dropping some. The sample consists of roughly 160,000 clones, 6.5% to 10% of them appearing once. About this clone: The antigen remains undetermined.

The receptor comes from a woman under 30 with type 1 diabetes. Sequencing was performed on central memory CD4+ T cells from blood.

As DNA, the CDR3 is TGTGCCACCAGAATCCTAGCGGGAGCGAAGAATGAGCAGTTCTTC. It translates to CATRILAGAKNEQFF. V gene TRBV15 combines with J gene TRBJ2-1, with 10 bases fitting TRBD2. CDR1 LNHNV and CDR2 YYDKDF come from the germline V gene (reference sequence). The CDR3 length is 15 residues. Germline trimming cut 6 bases from V and 7 bases from J; bases unmatched to any gene: 9.